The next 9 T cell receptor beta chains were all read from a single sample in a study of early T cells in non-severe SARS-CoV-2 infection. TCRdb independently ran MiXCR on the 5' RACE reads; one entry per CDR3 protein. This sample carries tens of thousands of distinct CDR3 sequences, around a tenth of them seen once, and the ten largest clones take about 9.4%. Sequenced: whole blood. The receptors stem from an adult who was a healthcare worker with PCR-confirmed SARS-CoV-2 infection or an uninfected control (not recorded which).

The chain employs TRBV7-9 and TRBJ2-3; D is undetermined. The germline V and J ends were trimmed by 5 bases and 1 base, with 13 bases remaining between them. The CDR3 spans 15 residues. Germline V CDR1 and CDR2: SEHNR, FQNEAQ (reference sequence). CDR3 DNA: TGTGCCAGCAGCATTTCGGGTTTTGGCACAGATACGCAGTATTTT. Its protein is CASSISGFGTDTQYF.

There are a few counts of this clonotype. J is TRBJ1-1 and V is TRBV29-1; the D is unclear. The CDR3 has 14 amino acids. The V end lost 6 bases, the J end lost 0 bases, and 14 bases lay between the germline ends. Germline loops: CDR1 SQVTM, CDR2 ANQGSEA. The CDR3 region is CSVGWVELNTEAFF. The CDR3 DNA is TGCAGCGTCGGATGGGTTGAGTTGAACACTGAAGCTTTCTTT.

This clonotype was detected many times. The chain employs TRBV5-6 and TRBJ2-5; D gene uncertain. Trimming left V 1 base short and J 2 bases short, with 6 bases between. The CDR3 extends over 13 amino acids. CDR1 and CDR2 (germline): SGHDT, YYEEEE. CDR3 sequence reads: CASSLPSQETQYF. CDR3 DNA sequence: TGTGCCAGCAGCTTGCCGAGTCAAGAGACCCAGTACTTC.

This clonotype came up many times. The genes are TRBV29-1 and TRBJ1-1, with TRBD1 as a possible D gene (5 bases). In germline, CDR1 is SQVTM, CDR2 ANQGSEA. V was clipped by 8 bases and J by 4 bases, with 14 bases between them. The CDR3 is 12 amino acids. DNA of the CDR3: TGCAGCTTTAAGGGGTTGGGCACTGAAGCTTTCTTT. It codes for CSFKGLGTEAFF.

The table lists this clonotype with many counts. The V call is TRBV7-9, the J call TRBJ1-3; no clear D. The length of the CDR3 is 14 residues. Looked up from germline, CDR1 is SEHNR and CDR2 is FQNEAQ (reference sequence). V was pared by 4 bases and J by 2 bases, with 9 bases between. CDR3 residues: CASSSSNTGNTIYF. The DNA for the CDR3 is TGTGCCAGCAGCTCTTCGAACACTGGAAACACCATATATTTT.

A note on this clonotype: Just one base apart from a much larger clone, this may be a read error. This CDR3 is CASREATGHPTDTQYF. The CDR3 DNA follows: TGTGCCAGCAGAGAAGCCACGGGACACCCGACAGATACGCAGTATTTT. J is TRBJ2-3 and V is TRBV2, with a possible D match to TRBD1 (6 bases). CDR3 length: 16 residues. Germline V lookup: CDR1 SNHLY, CDR2 FYNNEI.

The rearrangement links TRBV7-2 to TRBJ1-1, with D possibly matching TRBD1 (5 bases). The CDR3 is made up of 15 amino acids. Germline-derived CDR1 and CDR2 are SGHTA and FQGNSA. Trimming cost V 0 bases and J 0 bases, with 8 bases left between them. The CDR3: CASSLAGDLNTEAFF. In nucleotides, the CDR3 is TGTGCCAGCAGCTTAGCAGGGGACCTGAACACTGAAGCTTTCTTT.

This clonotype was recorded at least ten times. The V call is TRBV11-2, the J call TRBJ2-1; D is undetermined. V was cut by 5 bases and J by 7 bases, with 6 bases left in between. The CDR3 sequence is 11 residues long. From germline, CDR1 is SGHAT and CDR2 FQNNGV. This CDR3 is CASSRGNEQFF. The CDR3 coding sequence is TGTGCCAGCAGCCGCGGTAATGAGCAGTTCTTC.

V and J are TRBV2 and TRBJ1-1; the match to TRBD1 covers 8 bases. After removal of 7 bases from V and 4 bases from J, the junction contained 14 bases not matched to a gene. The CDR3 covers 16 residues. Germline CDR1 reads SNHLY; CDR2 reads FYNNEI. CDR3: CASTTGAGGSITEAFF. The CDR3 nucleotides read TGTGCCAGCACTACGGGGGCAGGGGGCTCGATCACTGAAGCTTTCTTT.